This T cell receptor beta chain derives from a study of T cell repertoires in cytomegalovirus infection. Study-level information: It was the public TCR beta signatures that indicated both CMV infection and matching HLA type.

Each CDR3 protein is one row after TCRdb ran MiXCR on the reads. This sample carries 450,000 to 550,000 distinct CDR3 sequences, approximately 15% of them seen once, and the ten largest clones take 20% to 30%. Comments on this clonotype: Its specificity is unknown.

V was cut by 0 bases and J by 7 bases, with 3 bases left in between. This CDR3 region has 12 residues. Per germline, CDR1 MNHEY and CDR2 SVGAGI. Study-wide findings and caveats: Pooled public TCR beta family frequency picked out CMV carriers with the relevant HLA. Dominating the ex vivo response were TCR beta clonotypes that were CMV-specific and HLA-C-restricted.

The receptor's source is a human donor in good health (CMV status not recorded). Some clones in this sample may be carry-over from other donors' samples. The genes are TRBV6-5 and TRBJ1-4; D gene ambiguous. Material: CD8+ T cells from PBMCs. The CDR3 bases are TGTGCCAGCAGTTACTCGGGTGAAAAACTGTTTTTT. Translating gives CASSYSGEKLFF.